What follows are 8 T cell receptor beta chains derived from one specimen sequenced in a study of metastatic and nonmetastatic thyroid tumors. TCRdb ran MiXCR on the PCR reads. The sample consists of tens of thousands of clones, over 9.5% of them appearing once. Patients had received no treatment of any kind before thyroid surgery. The sequenced material came from blood. Receptor source: a female donor with papillary thyroid cancer or a benign thyroid nodule (not recorded which). Some clones in this sample may be carry-over from other donors' samples.

V usage is TRBV6-1 and J usage is TRBJ2-1; D might be TRBD1 or TRBD2, each matching 5 bases. This CDR3 is 15 amino acids long. Germline V gene data show CDR1 as MNHNS and CDR2 as SASEGT. Trimming cost V 6 bases and J 0 bases, with 12 bases left between them. The CDR3 bases are TGTGCCAGCAGCACTGGGGGAAGCTCCTACAATGAGCAGTTCTTC. It encodes CASSTGGSSYNEQFF.

This clone was observed many times. V and J are TRBV18 and TRBJ1-2; TRBD1 aligns across 8 bases. This CDR3 contains 15 residues. CDR1 and CDR2 from the germline V gene are KGHSH and LQKENI. The trim removed 5 bases at V and 1 base at J, leaving 6 bases unmatched. CDR3 region: CASSLDRVVNYGYTF. The CDR3, as DNA: TGTGCCAGCTCATTGGACAGGGTCGTTAACTATGGCTACACCTTC.

This clone occurred many times. The chain carries TRBV11-2 and TRBJ2-7; the D gene could be TRBD1 or TRBD2 (6 bases each). CDR1 and CDR2 from the germline V gene are SGHAT and FQNNGV. The CDR3 has 14 residues. Trimming stripped 3 bases from V and 3 bases from J, with 12 bases between. CDR3 residues: CASSLAEGVYEQYF. CDR3 in DNA: TGTGCCAGCAGCTTGGCGGAGGGGGTCTACGAGCAGTACTTC.

This clone was found many times. This may be a read error, as it is one base from a much larger clone. The chain couples TRBV24-1 to TRBJ1-1, with D possibly matching TRBD1 (5 bases). Trimming stripped 12 bases from V and 4 bases from J, with 14 bases between. This CDR3 has 12 residues. The germline V gene encodes CDR1 KGHDR and CDR2 SFDVKD. The CDR3 reads CALMSGSTEAFF. The DNA of the CDR3 is TGTGCCCTCATGTCAGGGAGCACTGAAGCTTTCTTT.

Many counts were recorded for this clone. The chain links TRBV6-1 to TRBJ1-1, with TRBD1 as a possible D gene (5 bases). There are 18 residues in the CDR3. Germline assignment: CDR1 MNHNS and CDR2 SASEGT. Trimming took 0 bases from V and 0 from J, leaving 17 bases between them. CDR3 sequence reads: CASSEALASGRLNTEAFF. The DNA of the CDR3 is TGTGCCAGCAGTGAAGCGCTAGCCTCAGGGAGGTTGAACACTGAAGCTTTCTTT.

Concerning this clone: At one end, the junction sequence differs from germline, possibly due to a read error. CDR3 region: CASIYSSGVSSPKGAFF. The CDR3 DNA sequence: TGTGCCAGCATTTACTCGTCGGGGGTCTCGTCTCCAAAAGGAGCTTTCTTT. V gene TRBV6-2 or TRBV6-3 combines with J gene TRBJ1-1, with D possibly TRBD1 on 5 matching bases. Germline V gene sequence: CDR1 MNHEY, CDR2 SVGEGT. This CDR3 has 17 residues.

The chain uses TRBV11-1 and TRBJ1-1, with D possibly being TRBD1 (5 bases). The CDR3 totals 16 residues. V was shortened by 1 base and J by 5 bases, with 17 bases between the two germline ends. Germline V lookup: CDR1 SGHAT, CDR2 FQDESV (reference sequence). The CDR3 DNA sequence: TGTGCCAGCAGCTTAGAGCCGGGGCAGGGTGGTACTGAAGCTTTCTTT. It yields the protein CASSLEPGQGGTEAFF. Full variable domain (rest looked up from reference TRBV11-1 and TRBJ1-1): EAEVAQSPRYKITEKSQAVAFWCDPISGHATLYWYRQILGQGPELLVQFQDESVVDDSQLPKDRFSAERLKGVDSTLKIQPAELGDSAMYLCASSLEPGQGGTEAFFGQGTRLTVV.

V gene TRBV30 combines with J gene TRBJ1-1; D perhaps matches TRBD1 (6 bases). The V gene's germline CDR1 is GTSNPN and CDR2 SVGIG (reference sequence). V was cut by 7 bases and J by 4 bases, with 16 bases left in between. This CDR3 has 13 residues. The CDR3: CASEGGFGTEAFF. The CDR3 DNA is TGTGCCTCGGAAGGGGGTTTTGGCACTGAAGCTTTCTTT.